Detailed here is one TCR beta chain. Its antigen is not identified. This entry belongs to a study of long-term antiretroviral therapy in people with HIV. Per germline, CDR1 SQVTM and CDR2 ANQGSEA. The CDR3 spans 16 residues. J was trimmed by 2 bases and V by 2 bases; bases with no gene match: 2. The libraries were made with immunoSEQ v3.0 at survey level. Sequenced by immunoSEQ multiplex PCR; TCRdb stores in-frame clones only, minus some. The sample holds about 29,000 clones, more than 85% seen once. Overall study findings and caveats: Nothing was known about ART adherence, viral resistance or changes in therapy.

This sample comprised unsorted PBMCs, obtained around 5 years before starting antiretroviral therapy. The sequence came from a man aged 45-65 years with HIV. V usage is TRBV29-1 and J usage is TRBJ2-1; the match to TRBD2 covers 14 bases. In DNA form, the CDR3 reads TGCAGCGTTGAACCGGGACTAGCGGGGGCCTACAATGAGCAGTTCTTC. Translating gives CSVEPGLAGAYNEQFF.